This T cell receptor beta chain was recovered during a study of regulatory T cells in long-lasting Graves disease. Arm-PCR with iRepertoire HTBI primers amplified the CDR3 regions for these TCR beta libraries. In TCRdb, the multiplex PCR reads were re-called with MiXCR into one record per CDR3 protein. The sample has about 470,000 distinct CDR3 sequences, around 21% seen once. The time point: persistent/refractory GD, antithyroid drugs over 5 years with positive TRAb. After RNA was extracted from PBMCs, the TCR library was made from it. This CDR3 comprises 14 residues. Germline V gene sequence: CDR1 MDHEN, CDR2 SYDVKM. Between the trimmed V and J ends, which lost 6 bases and 7 bases, there was a span of 18 bases.

The chain recombines TRBV28 with TRBJ1-2; TRBD1 might be the D (5 bases). This receptor was taken from a female donor with Graves disease. Sequencing was performed on peripheral blood mononuclear cells (PBMCs), taken when the disease was refractory, from a patient treated with antithyroid drugs. Here the CDR3 reads CASSSGAEDCGYTF. The CDR3 nucleotides are TGTGCCAGCAGCTCCGGGGCGGAGGACTGTGGCTACACCTTC.